This record looks at one T cell receptor beta chain sequence and its context. Its antigen is undetermined. The CDR3 covers 14 residues. The germline V gene has CDR1 ENHRY and CDR2 SYGVKD. V dropped 10 bases and J dropped 4; count of bases not matched to a gene: 11. The study built sorted libraries from 800,000 to 1,000,000 CD4+ or CD8+ T cells. This sample is drawn from a study of neurological immune-mediated disorders. Study-level findings and limits: None of the CDR3 amino acid sequences of expanded clones recurred across subjects, suggesting private repertoires in all groups. Patients with HTLV-1-associated myelopathy showed the most TCR clonal expansion. Those with multiple sclerosis showed the least, falling below healthy controls.

TCRdb re-called the 5' RACE reads with MiXCR, one entry per CDR3 protein. The table has approximately 30,000 distinct CDR3 sequences, 20% to 25% seen once. The rearrangement links TRBV10-3 to TRBJ2-3, with 7 nucleotides matching TRBD1. The clonotype was recovered from a man in his fifties or sixties with HTLV-1-associated myelopathy (HAM/TSP). Source material: CD4+ T cells from blood. The CDR3 DNA sequence: TGTGCCACGCGAGTACGACAGGGCGCAGATACGCAGTATTTT. Its protein is CATRVRQGADTQYF.